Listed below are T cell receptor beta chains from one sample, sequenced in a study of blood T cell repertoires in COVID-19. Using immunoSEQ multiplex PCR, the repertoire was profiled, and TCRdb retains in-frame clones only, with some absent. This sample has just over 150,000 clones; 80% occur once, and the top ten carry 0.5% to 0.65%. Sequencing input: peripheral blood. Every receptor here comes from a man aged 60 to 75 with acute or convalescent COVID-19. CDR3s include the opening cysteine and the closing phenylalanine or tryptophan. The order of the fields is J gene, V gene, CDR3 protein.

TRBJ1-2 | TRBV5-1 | CASSFQGRDGYTF
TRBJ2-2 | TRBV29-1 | CSASGQGLNTGELFF
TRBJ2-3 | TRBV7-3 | CASSLGGGKSDTQYF
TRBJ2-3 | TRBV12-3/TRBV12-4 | CASKETGYTQYF
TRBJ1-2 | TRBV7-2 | CASSLLQGGGYGYTF
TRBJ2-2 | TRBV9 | CASSVGHGSRGTGELFF
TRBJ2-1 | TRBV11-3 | CASSSLPGLAENNEQFF
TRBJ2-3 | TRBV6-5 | CASSYSILADTDTQYF
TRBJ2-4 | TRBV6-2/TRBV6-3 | CASSYSLLAKNIQYF
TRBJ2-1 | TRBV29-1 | CSVVGRGWNEQFF
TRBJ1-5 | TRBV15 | CATSTQGSNQPQHF
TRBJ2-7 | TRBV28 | CASSFSSGRAREQYF
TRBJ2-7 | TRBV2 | CASSLTGGNSYEQYF
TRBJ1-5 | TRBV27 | CASSLSLLGNQPQHF
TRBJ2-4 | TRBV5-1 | CASSEGGQGTKNIQYF
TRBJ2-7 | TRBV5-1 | CASSFGDRAYEQYF
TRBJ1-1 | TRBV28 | CASSFEGRKAFF
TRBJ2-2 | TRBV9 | CASSLGLAAGELFF
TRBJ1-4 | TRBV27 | CASRPGQVNEKLFF
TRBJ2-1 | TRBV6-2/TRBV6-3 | CASSQLSPYNEQFF
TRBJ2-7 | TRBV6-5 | CASNSGTGAYEQYF
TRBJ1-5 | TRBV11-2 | CASSRDRGNQPQHF
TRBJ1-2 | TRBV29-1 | CSVEKKANNYGYTF
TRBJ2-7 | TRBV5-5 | CASSLVSDEQYF
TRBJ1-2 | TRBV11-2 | CASRGTRGASKANYGYTF
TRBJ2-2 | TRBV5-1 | CASSFPGQGAGGELFF
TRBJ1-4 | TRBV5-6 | CASSLSRINEKLFF
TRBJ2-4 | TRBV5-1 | CASSLGPGQGSPIQYF